This TCR beta chain was identified during a study of cytomegalovirus exposure and HLA in healthy donors. V trimming: 5 bases; J trimming: 8 bases; junction bases outside the gene matches: 8. CDR1 SGHTA and CDR2 FQGTGA come from the germline V gene. This CDR3 contains 14 residues. Researchers ran the PCR with 60 Vbeta and 13 Jbeta primers. Sequencing was performed with immunoSEQ multiplex PCR; in TCRdb, only in-frame clones are kept and a portion is missing. The table lists over 75,000 clones, about nine tenths of them singletons. The sequence was obtained from a man aged 30-40 years in good health and CMV-seropositive. The material sequenced was PBMCs. The chain couples TRBV7-3 to TRBJ2-1; 8 nucleotides line up with TRBD1. In DNA, the CDR3 is TGTGCCAGCAGCCGAACAGGGGGTACTTATGAGCAGTTCTTC. Translation: CASSRTGGTYEQFF.